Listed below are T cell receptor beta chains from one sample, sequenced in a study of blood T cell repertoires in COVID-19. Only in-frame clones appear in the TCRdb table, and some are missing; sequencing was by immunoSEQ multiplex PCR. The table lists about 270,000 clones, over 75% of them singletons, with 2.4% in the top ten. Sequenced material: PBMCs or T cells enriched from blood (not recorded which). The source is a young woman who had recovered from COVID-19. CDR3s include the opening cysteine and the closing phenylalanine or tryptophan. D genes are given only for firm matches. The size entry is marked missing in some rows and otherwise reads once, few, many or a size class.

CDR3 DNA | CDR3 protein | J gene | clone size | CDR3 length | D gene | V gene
TGTGCCACCAGTGGGGCAGGGGGCCTCACTGAAGCTTTCTTT | CATSGAGGLTEAFF | TRBJ1-1 | - | 14 | TRBD1 | TRBV24-1
TGTGCCAGCAGTGACCATGAGAGGGGGCTTTATAGCAATCAGCCCCAGCATTTT | CASSDHERGLYSNQPQHF | TRBJ1-5 | - | 18 | TRBD1 | TRBV6-1
TGTGCCAGCAGCTTAGGGGCAGTCAATCAGCCCCAGCATTTT | CASSLGAVNQPQHF | TRBJ1-5 | few | 14 | - | TRBV7-9
TGTGCCAGCAGCTCAGGGACAGCGACGGAGACCCAGTACTTC | CASSSGTATETQYF | TRBJ2-5 | - | 14 | TRBD1 | TRBV7-6
TGTGCCAGCAGCTTAGGGGGGCCCTACGAGCAGTACTTC | CASSLGGPYEQYF | TRBJ2-7 | - | 13 | - | TRBV11-2
TGCGCCAGCAGCACCAGACAGGGACCTTGGGAGCAGTACTTC | CASSTRQGPWEQYF | TRBJ2-7 | - | 14 | TRBD1 | TRBV5-1
TGTGCCAGCAGATGGGCAGTCAACTATGGCTACACCTTC | CASRWAVNYGYTF | TRBJ1-2 | - | 13 | - | TRBV2
TGTGCCAGCAGCGGACCGGGACAGGGGAACACTGAAGCTTTCTTT | CASSGPGQGNTEAFF | TRBJ1-1 | few | 15 | TRBD1 | TRBV5-4
TGTGCCAGCCCCCGGACAGGGGAAGATGGCTACACCTTC | CASPRTGEDGYTF | TRBJ1-2 | - | 13 | TRBD1 | TRBV11-2
TGTGCCAGCAGCGGACAGGACAGACCACGAAGGGACTATGGCTACACCTTC | CASSGQDRPRRDYGYTF | TRBJ1-2 | - | 17 | - | TRBV9
TGTGCCAGCGCACGAACTAGCGGGGGTTTTCAGGAGACCCAGTACTTC | CASARTSGGFQETQYF | TRBJ2-5 | - | 16 | TRBD2 | TRBV6-6
TGTGCCAGCAGCGTAGAAACTAGCGACGAGACCCAGTACTTC | CASSVETSDETQYF | TRBJ2-5 | - | 14 | TRBD2 | TRBV9
TGCGCCAGTGGGGACACCTTGAACACTGAAGCTTTCTTT | CASGDTLNTEAFF | TRBJ1-1 | - | 13 | - | TRBV5-1
TGTGCCAGAGGGACAGGGGGCGCCCAATTGGACACTGAAGCTTTCTTT | CARGTGGAQLDTEAFF | TRBJ1-1 | - | 16 | TRBD1 | TRBV5-3
TGTGCCACCCAATGCGGACTAGCGGGGGGGTACTCCTACGAGCAGTACTTC | CATQCGLAGGYSYEQYF | TRBJ2-7 | - | 17 | TRBD2 | TRBV24-1
TGTGCCAGCAGGGATGACAGGGAAACTGAAGCTTTCTTT | CASRDDRETEAFF | TRBJ1-1 | once | 13 | TRBD1 | TRBV2
TGTGCCAGCAGCTATTACATAGGGGGAGAAAAACTGTTTTTT | CASSYYIGGEKLFF | TRBJ1-4 | - | 14 | - | TRBV3-1/TRBV3-2
TGTGCCAGCAGTCCCCCACGTAGAACCTACGAGCAGTACTTC | CASSPPRRTYEQYF | TRBJ2-7 | - | 14 | - | TRBV11-2
TGTGCCACCTACGGGTTCACGGAGGGAGCCAAAAACATTCAGTACTTC | CATYGFTEGAKNIQYF | TRBJ2-4 | - | 16 | - | TRBV2
TGCGCCAGCAGCACGGGGGGGACAAACTATGGCTACACCTTC | CASSTGGTNYGYTF | TRBJ1-2 | - | 14 | - | TRBV5-1
TGTGCCAGCCCCCCTCAGACAGCGGGCGGCAATCAGCCCCAGCATTTT | CASPPQTAGGNQPQHF | TRBJ1-5 | - | 16 | - | TRBV27
TGTGCCAGCAGCACACAGGGGCCAAACAATGAGCAGTTCTTC | CASSTQGPNNEQFF | TRBJ2-1 | - | 14 | TRBD1 | TRBV5-6
TGTGCCAGCAGCGTTGGGCAGAACTACGAGCAGTACTTC | CASSVGQNYEQYF | TRBJ2-7 | - | 13 | - | TRBV9
TGTGCCAGCAGCCCCCAACGGGCGGGGCGCACTGAAGCTTTCTTT | CASSPQRAGRTEAFF | TRBJ1-1 | - | 15 | - | TRBV7-3
TGTGCCAGCAGCTTATCGGCGGGGACTAATCAGCCCCAGCATTTT | CASSLSAGTNQPQHF | TRBJ1-5 | - | 15 | - | TRBV7-9
TGTGCCAGCAGTGGGAGCTCCTATAATTCACCCCTCCACTTT | CASSGSSYNSPLHF | TRBJ1-6 | few | 14 | - | TRBV28
TGTGCCAGCAGCCAAGATCCGGGGAGCGGGGGGGCAGATACGCAGTATTTT | CASSQDPGSGGADTQYF | TRBJ2-3 | - | 17 | TRBD2 | TRBV4-2
TGTGCCAGCAGCCCTAGCGGGGGGGTTACCGGGGAGCTGTTTTTT | CASSPSGGVTGELFF | TRBJ2-2 | - | 15 | TRBD2 | TRBV7-2
TGCAGCGTCACCCGGGGTAGCAATCAGCCCCAGCATTTT | CSVTRGSNQPQHF | TRBJ1-5 | - | 13 | - | TRBV29-1
TGTGCCAGCAGCTCATCGGGGGGTTCCTACGAGCAGTACTTC | CASSSSGGSYEQYF | TRBJ2-7 | - | 14 | TRBD2 | TRBV7-2
TGCGCCAGCAGCTCAGGGATGGCCGGGGAGCTGTTTTTT | CASSSGMAGELFF | TRBJ2-2 | - | 13 | - | TRBV5-1
TGTGCCAGCAGCTCGGGACAGGACTATGGCTACACCTTC | CASSSGQDYGYTF | TRBJ1-2 | - | 13 | TRBD1 | TRBV7-2
TGTGCCAGCAGTTACAGGACAGGGGGCTCTGGCTACACCTTC | CASSYRTGGSGYTF | TRBJ1-2 | - | 14 | TRBD1 | TRBV6-5
TGTGCCAGGGGACAGGGCGAGGAAGAAAAACTGTTTTTT | CARGQGEEEKLFF | TRBJ1-4 | - | 13 | TRBD1 | TRBV2
TGTGCCAGCAGTGCAGGGGCAGGGTACGAGCAGTACTTC | CASSAGAGYEQYF | TRBJ2-7 | - | 13 | - | TRBV5-6
TGTGCCAGCAGCTTAGCCCAGGGGGCCTATGGCTACACCTTC | CASSLAQGAYGYTF | TRBJ1-2 | few | 14 | TRBD1 | TRBV7-2
TGTGCCAGCTCACCCAGACATACCTATAGCAATCAGCCCCAGCATTTT | CASSPRHTYSNQPQHF | TRBJ1-5 | - | 16 | - | TRBV18
TGTGCCAGCATCGGGACAGGGGGCTCCTACGAGCAGTACTTC | CASIGTGGSYEQYF | TRBJ2-7 | - | 14 | TRBD1 | TRBV6-5
TGCACCAGCAGCCACCCGGGACAGGGTGATGAGAATGAGCAGTTCTTC | CTSSHPGQGDENEQFF | TRBJ2-1 | - | 16 | - | TRBV1
TGTGCCAGTAGTATAATTGGGGCAAGTCAAAACTATGGCTACACCTTC | CASSIIGASQNYGYTF | TRBJ1-2 | - | 16 | - | TRBV19
TGTGCCAGCAGTCCATATTTCCAGGGTAACTATGGCTACACCTTC | CASSPYFQGNYGYTF | TRBJ1-2 | few | 15 | - | TRBV28
TGTGCCAGCAGTTTATGGCAGGGGGCGGGTAAACTGTTTTTT | CASSLWQGAGKLFF | TRBJ1-4 | many | 14 | TRBD1 | TRBV27
TGTGCCAGCTGTCCGGATGGGCTCAACACTGAAGCTTTCTTT | CASCPDGLNTEAFF | TRBJ1-1 | - | 14 | - | TRBV27
TGTGCCAGCAGCTCCTTAACTGTCTCGGGACAGGGTAAGGATGAGCAGTTCTTC | CASSSLTVSGQGKDEQFF | TRBJ2-1 | once | 18 | TRBD1 | TRBV11-2
TGCGCCAGCAGCCCTGACAACATCGGCGGGGAAAAACTGTTTTTT | CASSPDNIGGEKLFF | TRBJ1-4 | - | 15 | - | TRBV5-1
TGTGCCAGCAGTTACTCCAGGGGTGCTGGCTACACCTTC | CASSYSRGAGYTF | TRBJ1-2 | - | 13 | - | TRBV6-6
TGTGCCATCAGTACAGGTTTACAAGAGACCCAGTACTTC | CAISTGLQETQYF | TRBJ2-5 | - | 13 | - | TRBV10-3
TGTGCCAGCAGCGTAGACTTCAATCAGCCCCAGCATTTT | CASSVDFNQPQHF | TRBJ1-5 | - | 13 | - | TRBV9
TGTGCCAGCAGCCAAGGAGGCTATCAGCCCCAGCATTTT | CASSQGGYQPQHF | TRBJ1-5 | - | 13 | - | TRBV3-1/TRBV3-2
TGTGCCAGCAGCTCGACTAGCGGGGGGGCCGCAGATACGCAGTATTTT | CASSSTSGGAADTQYF | TRBJ2-3 | - | 16 | TRBD2 | TRBV14